This T cell receptor (beta chain) stems from a study of blood T cell repertoires in COVID-19. This CDR3 has 14 amino acids. Germline lookup yields CDR1 MNHNS and CDR2 SASEGT. V gave up 0 bases and J gave up 16 bases; unmatched junction bases: 8. The table came from immunoSEQ multiplex PCR; TCRdb's copy has only in-frame clones and leaves some out. The sample has hundreds of thousands of clones, over 85% seen once. Two negative PCRs, clearance, or symptom resolution characterized the recovered Cohort 3 donors. The sequence was collected from a man aged 55 to 70 who had recovered from COVID-19. Sequencing was carried out using PBMCs or T cells enriched from blood (not recorded which). The chain combines TRBV6-1 with TRBJ1-6; 8 positions agree with TRBD1. CDR3 in DNA: TGTGCCAGCAGTGAAGCGTCTCCCAGGGGGCCTCTCCACTTT. This encodes CASSEASPRGPLHF.